One and the same sample provided the 18 T cell receptor beta chains below, sequenced in a study of spatial heterogeneity in lung cancer. TCRdb passed the 5' RACE reads through MiXCR, listing each CDR3 protein once. The data hold tens of thousands of distinct CDR3 sequences, with approximately 12% observed a single time. The time point is: sample taken at primary tumor resection. Here the sequenced sample was PBMCs, taken at surgery. The origin of the receptors is a male donor with early-stage non-small cell lung cancer.

This clonotype came up many times. The rearrangement uses TRBV7-9 and TRBJ1-2, with a possible D match to TRBD1 (6 bases). Looked up from germline, CDR1 is SEHNR and CDR2 is FQNEAQ (reference sequence). The V end was cut by 1 base, the J end by 10 bases, with 7 bases between. The CDR3 is 11 residues long. CDR3 in DNA: TGTGCCAGCAGCTTAGAGGGGGACTACACCTTC. Protein product: CASSLEGDYTF. Together with reference TRBV7-9 and TRBJ1-2, the CDR3 gives the full variable domain: DTGVSQNPRHKITKRGQNVTFRCDPISEHNRLYWYRQTLGQGPEFLTYFQNEAQLEKSRLLSDRFSAERPKGSFSTLEIQRTEQGDSAMYLCASSLEGDYTFGSGTRLTVV.

In the case of this clonotype: Relative to the germline gene, one junction end is altered; a read error may explain this. The rearrangement uses TRBV11-2 and TRBJ2-2; weak D call: TRBD2 (5 bases). Germline V gives CDR1 SGHAT, CDR2 FQNNGV. This CDR3 contains 14 residues. DNA of the CDR3: TGTGCCAGCAGCTTAGATAGATTCACCGGGGAGCTGATTTTT. Protein sequence: CASSLDRFTGELIF.

V usage is TRBV11-2 and J usage is TRBJ2-3; the D is unclear. CDR1 is SGHAT and CDR2 is FQNNGV in the germline V gene. Trimming removed 5 bases at V and 6 bases at J, with 12 bases between. The CDR3 spans 13 residues. CDR3 coding DNA: TGTGCCAGCAGCCCCCACCCCCCGGATACGCAGTATTTT. Encoded protein: CASSPHPPDTQYF.

The sample holds a few counts of this clonotype. The CDR3 sequence is CSARGDRDTQYF. In DNA form, the CDR3 reads TGCAGTGCTAGGGGTGACAGAGATACGCAGTATTTT. This chain links TRBV20-1 with TRBJ2-3; possible D gene TRBD1, 5 bases. The germline CDR1 and CDR2 sequences are DFQATT and SNEGSKA (reference sequence). Trimming stripped 3 bases from V and 5 bases from J, with 9 bases between. The CDR3 covers 12 residues.

This clonotype showed up just a few times. V is TRBV7-2 and J is TRBJ2-3; D is unclear. V shed 2 bases and J shed 2 bases, with 8 bases lying between them. The CDR3 covers 14 residues. Germline V gives CDR1 SGHTA, CDR2 FQGNSA. CDR3 nucleotides: TGTGCCAGCAGCTTAATGTCGACCACAGATACGCAGTATTTT. This sequence encodes CASSLMSTTDTQYF.

J is TRBJ1-5 and V is TRBV4-1; 7 bases are a match to TRBD1. Trimming removed 0 bases from V and 0 bases from J; junction bases left unmatched: 2. Germline V gives CDR1 MGHRA, CDR2 YSYEKL. The CDR3 runs to 16 residues. The CDR3 coding sequence is TGCGCCAGCAGCCAAGAACGGACAGGTAGCAATCAGCCCCAGCATTTT. Translated: CASSQERTGSNQPQHF.

The chain links TRBV5-6 to TRBJ2-5; possible D gene TRBD2, 5 bases. This CDR3 spans 14 amino acids. V lost 0 bases and J lost 6, with 12 bases in between. The germline gives CDR1 SGHDT, CDR2 YYEEEE. The CDR3 nucleotides read TGTGCCAGCAGCTTGGTTCAGGACTGGCAGACCCAGTACTTC. It specifies CASSLVQDWQTQYF.

Concerning this clonotype itself: In this CDR3 the conserved last residue, phenylalanine or tryptophan, is missing, so a read error is likely. The rearrangement links TRBV11-2 to TRBJ2-4; D is ambiguous. V lost 1 base and J 5 bases, leaving 9 bases between the germline ends. CDR1 is SGHAT and CDR2 is FQNNGV in the germline V gene. This CDR3 region has 14 residues. CDR3 sequence (DNA): TGTGCCAGCAGCTTAGTGGTCCGGGAAAACATTCAGTACCTC. It encodes CASSLVVRENIQYL.

V is TRBV6-5 and J is TRBJ2-7; 11 bases line up with TRBD1. V was pared by 4 bases and J by 6 bases, with 5 bases of the junction left unmatched. In germline, CDR1 is MNHEY, CDR2 SVGAGI. The CDR3 is made up of 14 amino acids. DNA of the CDR3: TGTGCCAGCAGTTTCGGGACAGGGGGAGCCGAGCAGTACTTC. Protein product: CASSFGTGGAEQYF.

In this sample, this clonotype turned up many times. The V gene is TRBV7-9, the J gene TRBJ2-4; 9 nucleotides line up with TRBD1. The CDR3 length is 15 residues. V was pared by 6 bases and J by 13 bases, with 16 bases of the junction left unmatched. The germline gives CDR1 SEHNR, CDR2 FQNEAQ (reference sequence). The CDR3 DNA follows: TGTGCCAGCAGTGGTTCGGGACAGGGTTATCTGCCCCAGTACTTC. This encodes CASSGSGQGYLPQYF.

This clonotype was observed a handful of times. The chain is built from TRBV29-1 and TRBJ2-7, with 7 positions matching TRBD1. The germline V gene has CDR1 SQVTM and CDR2 ANQGSEA. The CDR3 covers 14 residues. The ends lost 6 bases at V and 3 bases at J; junction bases unmatched: 11. The CDR3 loop is CSVGNRDSFYEQYF. DNA of the CDR3: TGCAGCGTAGGGAACCGGGACAGTTTCTACGAGCAGTACTTC.

The rearrangement links TRBV27 to TRBJ1-2; possibly TRBD1 for D (5 bases). The CDR3 is 13 amino acids. The germline gives CDR1 MNHEY, CDR2 SMNVEV (reference sequence). V was pared by 9 bases and J by 6 bases, with 17 bases between. DNA for the CDR3: TGTGCCAGTAAGGAGTTGACAGAAAATGGCTACACCTTC. It translates to CASKELTENGYTF.

This clonotype was counted between two and nine times. This chain links TRBV5-1 with TRBJ2-7, with 8 bases lining up with TRBD1. CDR1 SGHRS and CDR2 YFSETQ come from the germline V gene. The CDR3 extends over 15 amino acids. The V and J ends lost 3 bases and 2 bases, in that order; junction bases with no gene match: 7. The CDR3 here is CASSSRGQGPYEQYF. In DNA, the CDR3 is TGCGCCAGCAGCTCCCGCGGACAGGGACCCTACGAGCAGTACTTC. The whole variable domain, remainder taken from reference TRBV5-1 and TRBJ2-7, is KAGVTQTPRYLIKTRGQQVTLSCSPISGHRSVSWYQQTPGQGLQFLFEYFSETQRNKGNFPGRFSGRQFSNSRSEMNVSTLELGDSALYLCASSSRGQGPYEQYFGPGTRLTVT.

Only a few counts were recorded for this clonotype. The rearrangement uses TRBV20-1 and TRBJ2-3; D is unresolved. Germline V gives CDR1 DFQATT, CDR2 SNEGSKA (reference sequence). The CDR3 has 15 amino acids. Deletions cut 0 bases from V and 2 bases from J, with 12 bases between. The CDR3 nucleotides read TGCAGTGCTAGAGAGATTACAAGTTACACAGATACGCAGTATTTT. Translation: CSAREITSYTDTQYF.

The V gene is TRBV27, the J gene TRBJ2-1, with 9 positions matching TRBD2. The J segment lost 9 bases and the V segment lost 7 bases, leaving 19 bases of the junction unmatched. The CDR3 extends over 17 amino acids. Germline CDR1 is MNHEY and CDR2 is SMNVEV (reference sequence). CDR3 in amino acids: CASTHGTVAGDIGEQFF. The CDR3 DNA follows: TGTGCCAGCACCCATGGGACCGTAGCGGGAGATATCGGTGAGCAGTTCTTC.

This clonotype was counted only a few times. The chain recombines TRBV6-6 with TRBJ1-1; D unclear. CDR1 is MNHNY and CDR2 is SVGAGI in the germline V gene (reference sequence). V lost 7 bases, J lost 0 bases, and 15 bases lay in between. CDR3 length: 15 amino acids. This CDR3 is CASIEDAGVNTEAFF. In nucleotides, the CDR3 is TGTGCCAGCATAGAAGACGCCGGGGTGAACACTGAAGCTTTCTTT.

This clonotype was seen more than once but under ten times. DNA for the CDR3: TGTGCCAGCAGTTACCCTCGGACAGGGGGCCGAAACTCTAACTATGGCTACACCTTC. It encodes CASSYPRTGGRNSNYGYTF. The chain combines TRBV6-2 or TRBV6-3 with TRBJ1-2, with 11 bases fitting TRBD1. V was clipped by 2 bases and J by 0 bases; unmatched bases: 11. The germline gives CDR1 MNHEY, CDR2 SVGEGT. The CDR3 contains 19 residues.

A remark on this clonotype: Germline and junction disagree at one end, which may indicate a read error. The V and J genes are TRBV3-1 and TRBJ2-7; D not resolved. The CDR3 spans 11 residues. In germline, CDR1 is LGHDT, CDR2 YNNKEL (reference sequence). CDR3 protein: CASSQGAEQHF. CDR3 DNA sequence: TGTGCCAGCAGCCAAGGGGCCGAGCAGCACTTC.